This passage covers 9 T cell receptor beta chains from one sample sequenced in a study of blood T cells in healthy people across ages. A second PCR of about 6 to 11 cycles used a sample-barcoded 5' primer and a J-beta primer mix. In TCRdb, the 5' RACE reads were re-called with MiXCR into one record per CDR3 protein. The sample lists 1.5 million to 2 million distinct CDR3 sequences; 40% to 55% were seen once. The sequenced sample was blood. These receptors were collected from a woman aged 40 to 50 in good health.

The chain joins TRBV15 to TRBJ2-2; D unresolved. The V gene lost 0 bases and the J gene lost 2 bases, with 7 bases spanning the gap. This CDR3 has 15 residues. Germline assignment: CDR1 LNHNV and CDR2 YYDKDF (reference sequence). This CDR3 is CATSRDLANTGELFF. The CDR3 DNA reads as TGTGCCACCAGCAGAGATCTTGCTAACACCGGGGAGCTGTTTTTT.

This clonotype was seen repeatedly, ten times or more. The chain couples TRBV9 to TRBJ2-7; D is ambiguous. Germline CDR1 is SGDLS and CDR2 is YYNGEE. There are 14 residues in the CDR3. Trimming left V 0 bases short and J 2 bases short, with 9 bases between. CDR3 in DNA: TGTGCCAGCAGCGTAGGGGTGGATACCTACGAGCAGTACTTC. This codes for CASSVGVDTYEQYF.

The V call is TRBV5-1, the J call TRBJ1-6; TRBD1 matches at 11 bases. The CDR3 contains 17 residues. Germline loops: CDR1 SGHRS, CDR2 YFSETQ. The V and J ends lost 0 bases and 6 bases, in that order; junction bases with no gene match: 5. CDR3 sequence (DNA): TGCGCCAGCAGCTTGGTGGGGACAGGGGGGTTTAATTCACCCCTCCACTTT. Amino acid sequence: CASSLVGTGGFNSPLHF.

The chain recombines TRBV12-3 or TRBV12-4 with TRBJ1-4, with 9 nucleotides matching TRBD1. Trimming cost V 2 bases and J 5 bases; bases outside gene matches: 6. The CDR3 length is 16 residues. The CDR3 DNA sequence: TGTGCCAGCAGTTTATACCGGGACAGGGCAAATGAAAAACTGTTTTTT. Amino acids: CASSLYRDRANEKLFF.

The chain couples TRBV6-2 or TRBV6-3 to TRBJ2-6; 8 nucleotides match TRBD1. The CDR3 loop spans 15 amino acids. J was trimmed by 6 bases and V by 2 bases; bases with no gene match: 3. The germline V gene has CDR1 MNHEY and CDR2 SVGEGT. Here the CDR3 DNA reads TGTGCCAGCAGTTACGGACAGGGAGAGGCCAACGTCCTGACTTTC. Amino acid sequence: CASSYGQGEANVLTF.

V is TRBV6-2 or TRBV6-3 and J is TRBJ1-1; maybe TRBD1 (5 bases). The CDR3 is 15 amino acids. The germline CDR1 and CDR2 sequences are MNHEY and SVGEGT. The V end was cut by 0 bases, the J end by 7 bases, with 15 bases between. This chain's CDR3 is CASSYSTRDGGEAFF. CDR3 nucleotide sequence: TGTGCCAGCAGTTACTCGACCAGGGACGGAGGTGAAGCTTTCTTT.

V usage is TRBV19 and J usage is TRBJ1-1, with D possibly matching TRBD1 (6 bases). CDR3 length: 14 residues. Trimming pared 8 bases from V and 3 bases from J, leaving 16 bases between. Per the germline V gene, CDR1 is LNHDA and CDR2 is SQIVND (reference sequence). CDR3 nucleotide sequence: TGTGCCAGTTCCTCCGCGGACAGAGACACTGAAGCTTTCTTT. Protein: CASSSADRDTEAFF.

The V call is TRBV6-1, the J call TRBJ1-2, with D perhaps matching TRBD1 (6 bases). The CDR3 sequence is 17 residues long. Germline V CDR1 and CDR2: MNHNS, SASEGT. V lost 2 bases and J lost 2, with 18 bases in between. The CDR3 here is CASSEYYGGLLNYGYTF. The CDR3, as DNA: TGTGCCAGCAGTGAATACTACGGGGGGCTCCTCAACTATGGCTACACCTTC.

The CDR3 reads CASSVWGADEQFF. For the CDR3, the DNA is TGTGCCAGCAGCGTATGGGGGGCAGATGAGCAGTTCTTC. This rearrangement joins TRBV7-7 to TRBJ2-1, with D possibly being TRBD1 or TRBD2 (6 bases each). The CDR3 is 13 amino acids. From germline, CDR1 is SSHAT and CDR2 FNYEAQ (reference sequence). Between the trimmed V and J ends, which lost 5 bases and 8 bases, there was a span of 13 bases. Full variable domain (missing parts from reference TRBV7-7 and TRBJ2-1): GAGVSQSPRYKVTKRGQDVTLRCDPISSHATLYWYQQALGQGPEFLTYFNYEAQPDKSGLPSDRFSAERPEGSISTLTIQRTEQRDSAMYRCASSVWGADEQFFGPGTRLTVL.